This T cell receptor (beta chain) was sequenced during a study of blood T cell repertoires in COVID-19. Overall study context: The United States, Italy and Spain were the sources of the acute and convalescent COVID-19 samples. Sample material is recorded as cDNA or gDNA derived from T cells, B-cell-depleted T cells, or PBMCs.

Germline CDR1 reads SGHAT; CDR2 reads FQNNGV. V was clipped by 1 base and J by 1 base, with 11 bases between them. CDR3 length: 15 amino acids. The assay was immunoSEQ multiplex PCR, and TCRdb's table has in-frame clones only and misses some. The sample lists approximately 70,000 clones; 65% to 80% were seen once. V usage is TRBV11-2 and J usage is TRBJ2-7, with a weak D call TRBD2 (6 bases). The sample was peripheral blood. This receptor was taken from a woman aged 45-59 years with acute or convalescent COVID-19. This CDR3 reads CASSLGGASSYEQYF. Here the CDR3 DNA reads TGTGCCAGCAGCTTAGGCGGGGCGTCGTCCTACGAGCAGTACTTC.